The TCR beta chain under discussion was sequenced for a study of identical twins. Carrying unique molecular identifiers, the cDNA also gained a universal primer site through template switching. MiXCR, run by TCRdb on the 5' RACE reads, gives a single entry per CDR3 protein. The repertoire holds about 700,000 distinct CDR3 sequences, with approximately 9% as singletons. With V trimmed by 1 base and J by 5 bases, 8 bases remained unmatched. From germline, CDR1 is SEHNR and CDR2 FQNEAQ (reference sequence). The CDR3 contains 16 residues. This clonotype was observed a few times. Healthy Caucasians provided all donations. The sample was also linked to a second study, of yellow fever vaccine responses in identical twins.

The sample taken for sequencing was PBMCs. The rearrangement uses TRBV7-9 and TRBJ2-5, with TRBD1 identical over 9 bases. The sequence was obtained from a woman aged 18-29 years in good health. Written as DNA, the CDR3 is TGTGCCAGCAGCTTAGTTGGGACAGGGTCAACGGAGACCCAGTACTTC. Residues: CASSLVGTGSTETQYF.